This T cell receptor (beta chain) appears in the sequencing data of a study of T cell responses to AZD1222 COVID-19 vaccine. Whole-study results and caveats: Recipients of two AZD1222 doses showed rising Spike-specific TCR breadth and depth. No repertoire was sampled before or during the peak T cell response, only after it.

CDR3 length: 14 amino acids. Germline V CDR1 and CDR2: MNHNS, SASEGT. Trimming stripped 2 bases from V and 5 bases from J, with 12 bases between. TCRdb keeps only in-frame clones here, not all; method: immunoSEQ multiplex PCR. The data contain 50,000 to 65,000 clones, around 90% of them seen just once; the ten biggest clones take up 4% to 5%. This clone was seen only once. Its antigen is not known. The V gene is TRBV6-1, the J gene TRBJ1-2; D may be TRBD1 (5 bases). The starting material was peripheral blood, obtained on day 0 of AZD1222 vaccination. The TCR originated in an adult in good health. The CDR3 region has the DNA TGTGCCAGCAGTGAACAGGGCCGGGAATATGGCTACACCTTC. It specifies CASSEQGREYGYTF.